This T cell receptor beta chain was found in a study of T cell changes during pregnancy in multiple sclerosis. Method: immunoSEQ multiplex PCR; TCRdb's copy keeps in-frame clones and lacks some. Of approximately 30,000 clones in the sample, roughly nine tenths were seen once. The CDR3 runs to 15 residues. The germline V gene has CDR1 MDHEN and CDR2 SYDVKM. With 3 bases clipped from V and 3 bases from J, the junction kept 8 bases outside the gene matches. Specimen: CD8+ T cells from peripheral blood mononuclear cells, collected in the third trimester of pregnancy. This clonotype was sampled from a female donor with multiple sclerosis, enrolled in a pregnancy study. The rearrangement joins TRBV28 to TRBJ2-7, with 7 bases lining up with TRBD1. The DNA for the CDR3 is TGTGCCAGCAGTTTTCTCGTAGGACAGGACTACGAGCAGTACTTC. The encoded protein is CASSFLVGQDYEQYF.